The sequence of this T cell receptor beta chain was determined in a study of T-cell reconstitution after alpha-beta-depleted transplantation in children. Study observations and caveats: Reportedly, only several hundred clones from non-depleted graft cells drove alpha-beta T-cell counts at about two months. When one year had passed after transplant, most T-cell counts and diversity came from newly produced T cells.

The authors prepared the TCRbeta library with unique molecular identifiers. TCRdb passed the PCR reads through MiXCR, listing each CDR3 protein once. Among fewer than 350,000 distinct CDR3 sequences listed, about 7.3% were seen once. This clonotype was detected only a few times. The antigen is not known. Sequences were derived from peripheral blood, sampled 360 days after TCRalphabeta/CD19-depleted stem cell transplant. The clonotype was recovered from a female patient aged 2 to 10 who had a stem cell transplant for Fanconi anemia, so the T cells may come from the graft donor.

For the CDR3, the DNA is TGTGCCAGCAGCCTCGGGACAGCTGCTAACTATGGCTACACCTTC. Amino acids: CASSLGTAANYGYTF. The chain joins TRBV7-6 to TRBJ1-2, with TRBD1 identical over 7 bases. This CDR3 is 15 amino acids long. With 5 bases clipped from V and 0 bases from J, the junction kept 6 bases outside the gene matches. Per the germline V gene, CDR1 is SGHVS and CDR2 is FNYEAQ.